The rows below give T cell receptor beta chains drawn from one sample of a study of cytomegalovirus exposure and HLA in healthy donors. The protocol was immunoSEQ multiplex PCR, while the TCRdb copy is restricted to in-frame clones and leaves out a portion. The sample has 150,000 or so clones; 85% are singletons. Material for sequencing was PBMCs. The origin of the receptors is a man in his thirties or forties in good health and CMV-seropositive. The CDR3 runs from the conserved cysteine through the conserved F or W. D genes are given only for firm matches. Rows give clone size only sometimes, using once, few, many, or a class for an expanded clone.

TRBV27	TRBD1	TRBJ1-6	NA	CASSSFRDRVGSYNSPLHF	TGTGCCAGCAGTTCCTTCCGGGACAGGGTGGGCTCCTATAATTCACCCCTCCACTTT
TRBV7-6	TRBD2	TRBJ2-7	NA	CASSLTERTGGEQYF	TGTGCCAGCAGCTTAACCGAGAGGACGGGGGGCGAGCAGTACTTC
TRBV5-3	NA	TRBJ1-6	NA	CARSKKMWEANSPLHF	TGTGCCAGAAGCAAGAAGATGTGGGAGGCCAATTCACCCCTCCACTTT
TRBV5-5	NA	TRBJ1-2	NA	CASSLIREVGGNYGYTF	TGTGCCAGCAGCTTGATCCGGGAGGTCGGGGGAAACTATGGCTACACCTTC
TRBV10-1	NA	TRBJ2-4	NA	CASRPHGARGNIQYF	TGCGCCAGCAGGCCCCACGGCGCCAGGGGAAACATTCAGTACTTC
TRBV19	TRBD1	TRBJ1-4	NA	CASSISRGENNEKLFF	TGTGCCAGTAGTATATCCAGGGGGGAGAATAATGAAAAACTGTTTTTT
TRBV7-6	NA	TRBJ1-3	once	CASSPFPDSSGNTIYF	TGTGCCAGCAGCCCTTTCCCGGACAGCTCTGGAAACACCATATATTTT
TRBV7-6	TRBD1	TRBJ2-1	few	CASSLGQGAFGEQFF	TGTGCCAGCAGCTTGGGACAGGGGGCGTTCGGTGAGCAGTTCTTC
TRBV9	TRBD2	TRBJ2-3	NA	CASSPHLAGAPDTQYF	TGTGCCAGCAGCCCACACCTAGCGGGGGCCCCAGATACGCAGTATTTT
TRBV4-1	TRBD2	TRBJ2-1	NA	CASSLRGGGVYNEQFF	TGCGCCAGCAGTCTGCGGGGCGGGGGAGTTTACAATGAGCAGTTCTTC
TRBV4-3	TRBD2	TRBJ2-1	NA	CASSQDGWRGSLAEQFF	TGCGCCAGCAGCCAAGACGGGTGGCGGGGGTCCCTCGCTGAGCAGTTCTTC
TRBV27	TRBD1	TRBJ1-2	NA	CASSQDGTGGSYGYTF	TGTGCCAGCAGCCAGGATGGGACAGGGGGCAGCTATGGCTACACCTTC
TRBV6-5	NA	TRBJ2-5	NA	CAVLGGSETQYF	TGTGCCGTCCTTGGGGGGTCGGAGACCCAGTACTTC
TRBV27	TRBD2	TRBJ2-1	NA	CASSLSMGLAGNEQFF	TGTGCCAGCAGTTTATCGATGGGACTAGCGGGGAATGAGCAGTTCTTC
TRBV27	TRBD1	TRBJ2-7	NA	CASSQRDSPYEQYF	TGTGCCAGCAGTCAACGGGACAGCCCCTACGAGCAGTACTTC
TRBV5-4	NA	TRBJ2-1	few	CASSPRVNEQFF	TGTGCCAGCAGCCCTCGGGTCAATGAGCAGTTCTTC
TRBV19	TRBD1	TRBJ1-2	NA	CASSRDREMHYGYTF	TGTGCCAGTAGTAGGGACAGGGAGATGCACTATGGCTACACCTTC
TRBV7-9	NA	TRBJ1-5	NA	CASSRRGGANQPQHF	TGTGCCAGCAGCCGACGTGGGGGCGCGAATCAGCCCCAGCATTTT
TRBV5-4	TRBD1	TRBJ2-7	NA	CASSLSPGQGNYEQYF	TGTGCCAGCAGCCTATCTCCCGGACAGGGGAATTACGAGCAGTACTTC
TRBV11-2	TRBD1	TRBJ2-4	NA	CASSLDGQGNIQYF	TGTGCCAGCAGCTTAGACGGACAGGGGAACATTCAGTACTTC
TRBV4-2	TRBD2	TRBJ2-7	NA	CASSPSGAGGTYEQYF	TGTGCCAGCAGCCCGAGCGGGGCGGGGGGCACCTACGAGCAGTACTTC
TRBV5-1	NA	TRBJ2-1	NA	CASSLNRGGAYNEQFF	TGCGCCAGCAGTTTGAACCGGGGCGGGGCCTACAATGAGCAGTTCTTC
TRBV15	NA	TRBJ1-1	NA	CATSRGWGAVNTEAFF	TGTGCCACCAGCAGAGGATGGGGCGCCGTGAACACTGAAGCTTTCTTT
TRBV18	TRBD1	TRBJ2-1	NA	CASSLGTGPNEQFF	TGTGCCAGCTCACTAGGGACAGGGCCCAATGAGCAGTTCTTC
TRBV4-3	NA	TRBJ1-6	NA	CASSQEGGTPLHF	TGCGCCAGCAGCCAAGAGGGGGGAACACCCCTCCACTTT
TRBV6-5	NA	TRBJ2-2	NA	CASTPGLYDDGELFF	TGTGCCAGCACCCCGGGACTCTACGATGACGGGGAGCTGTTTTTT
TRBV11-2	TRBD2	TRBJ2-1	NA	CASSFSGGNEQFF	TGTGCCAGCAGTTTTAGCGGGGGGAATGAGCAGTTCTTC
TRBV7-9	TRBD1	TRBJ2-7	NA	CASSPNPGQKTYEQYF	TGTGCCAGCAGCCCAAACCCGGGACAGAAAACCTACGAGCAGTACTTC
TRBV5-4	NA	TRBJ1-5	NA	CASSFGPWGDQPQHF	TGTGCCAGCAGCTTTGGACCCTGGGGGGATCAGCCCCAGCATTTT
TRBV6-5	NA	TRBJ1-3	NA	CASKPKGYGNTIYF	TGTGCCAGCAAACCGAAGGGGTACGGAAACACCATATATTTT
TRBV9	NA	TRBJ2-1	NA	CASSVLKEGNNEQFF	TGTGCCAGCAGCGTATTAAAGGAGGGAAACAATGAGCAGTTCTTC
TRBV4-1	TRBD2	TRBJ2-5	NA	CASSQDFSGGALETQYF	TGCGCCAGCAGCCAAGATTTTAGCGGGGGGGCCTTAGAGACCCAGTACTTC
TRBV9	NA	TRBJ1-2	NA	CASTRGGSNYGYTF	TGTGCCAGCACCCGGGGAGGGTCTAACTATGGCTACACCTTC
TRBV9	NA	TRBJ1-5	once	CASSLQGNQPQHF	TGTGCCAGCAGCCTCCAGGGAAATCAGCCCCAGCATTTT
TRBV7-6	TRBD2	TRBJ2-1	NA	CASSLVASGGREQFF	TGTGCCAGCAGCTTAGTTGCTAGCGGGGGGCGTGAGCAGTTCTTC
TRBV9	TRBD1	TRBJ1-1	few	CASSATGVITEAFF	TGTGCCAGCAGCGCGACAGGGGTCATCACTGAAGCTTTCTTT
TRBV6-7	NA	TRBJ2-1	NA	CASSYSDISDEQFF	TGTGCCAGCAGTTATTCGGACATCAGCGATGAGCAGTTCTTC
TRBV27	TRBD1	TRBJ2-5	NA	CASSSLTGDRETQYF	TGTGCCAGCAGTTCACTGACAGGGGACCGAGAGACCCAGTACTTC
TRBV5-4	TRBD1	TRBJ1-2	NA	CASSPGTGYGYTF	TGTGCCAGCAGCCCCGGGACAGGGTATGGCTACACCTTC
TRBV7-2	NA	TRBJ1-6	NA	CASSLSAGPSAGYSPLHF	TGTGCCAGCAGCTTAAGTGCGGGGCCGTCGGCGGGATATTCACCCCTCCACTTT
TRBV7-2	TRBD1	TRBJ1-4	NA	CASSLGDRGQLAEKLFF	TGTGCCAGCAGCTTGGGGGACAGGGGGCAGTTGGCGGAAAAACTGTTTTTT
TRBV5-8	NA	TRBJ2-7	NA	CASSLDSFSYEQYF	TGTGCCAGCAGCTTGGACAGTTTCTCCTACGAGCAGTACTTC
TRBV7-2	TRBD2	TRBJ2-5	NA	CASSLAPTSGGQSLQETQYF	TGTGCCAGCAGCTTAGCGCCTACTAGCGGGGGCCAAAGCCTTCAAGAGACCCAGTACTTC
TRBV6-5	TRBD1	TRBJ2-1	NA	CASTKTGSYNEQFF	TGTGCCAGCACTAAGACAGGGTCCTACAATGAGCAGTTCTTC
TRBV5-1	TRBD1	TRBJ2-7	few	CASSTGQGYEQYF	TGCGCCAGCAGCACCGGACAGGGCTACGAGCAGTACTTC
TRBV6-1	NA	TRBJ2-7	NA	CATSQLPLGPEQYF	TGTGCCACCTCCCAGCTTCCCCTGGGGCCGGAGCAGTACTTC
TRBV4-1	TRBD1	TRBJ1-4	NA	CASSQTRGLAEKLFF	TGCGCCAGCAGCCAAACCAGGGGGCTTGCTGAAAAACTGTTTTTT